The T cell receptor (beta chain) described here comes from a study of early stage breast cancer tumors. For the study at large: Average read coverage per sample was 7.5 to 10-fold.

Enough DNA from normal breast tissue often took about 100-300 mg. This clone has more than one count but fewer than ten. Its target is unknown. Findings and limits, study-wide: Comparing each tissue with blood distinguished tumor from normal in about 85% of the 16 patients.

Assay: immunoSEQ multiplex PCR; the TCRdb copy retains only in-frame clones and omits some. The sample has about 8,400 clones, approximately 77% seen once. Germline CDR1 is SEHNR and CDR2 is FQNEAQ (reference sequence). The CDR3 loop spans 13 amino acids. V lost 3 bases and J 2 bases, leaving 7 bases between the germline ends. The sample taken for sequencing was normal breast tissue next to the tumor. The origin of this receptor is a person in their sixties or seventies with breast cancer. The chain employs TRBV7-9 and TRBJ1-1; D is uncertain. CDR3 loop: CASSFTVNTEAFF. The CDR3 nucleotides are TGTGCCAGCAGCTTTACAGTAAACACTGAAGCTTTCTTT.